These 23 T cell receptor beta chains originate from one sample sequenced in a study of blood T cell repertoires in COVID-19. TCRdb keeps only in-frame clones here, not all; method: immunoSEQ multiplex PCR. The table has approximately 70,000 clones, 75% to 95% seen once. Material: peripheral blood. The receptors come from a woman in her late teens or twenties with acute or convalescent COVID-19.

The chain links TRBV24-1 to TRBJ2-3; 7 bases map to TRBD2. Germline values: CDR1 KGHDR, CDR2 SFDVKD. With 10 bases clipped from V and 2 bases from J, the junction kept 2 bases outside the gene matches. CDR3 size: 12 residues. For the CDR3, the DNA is TGTGCCACGCGGGGGACCACAGATACGCAGTATTTT. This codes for CATRGTTDTQYF.

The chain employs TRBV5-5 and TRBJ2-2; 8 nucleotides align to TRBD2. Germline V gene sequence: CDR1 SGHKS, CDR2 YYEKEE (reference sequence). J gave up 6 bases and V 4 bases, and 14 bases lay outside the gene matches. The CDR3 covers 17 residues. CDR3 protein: CASSLQPGLVGSGELFF. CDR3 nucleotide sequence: TGTGCCAGCAGCCTACAACCGGGACTAGTTGGATCCGGGGAGCTGTTTTTT. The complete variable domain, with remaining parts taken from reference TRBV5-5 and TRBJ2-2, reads DAGVTQSPTHLIKTRGQQVTLRCSPISGHKSVSWYQQVLGQGPQFIFQYYEKEERGRGNFPDRFSARQFPNYSSELNVNALLLGDSALYLCASSLQPGLVGSGELFFGEGSRLTVL.

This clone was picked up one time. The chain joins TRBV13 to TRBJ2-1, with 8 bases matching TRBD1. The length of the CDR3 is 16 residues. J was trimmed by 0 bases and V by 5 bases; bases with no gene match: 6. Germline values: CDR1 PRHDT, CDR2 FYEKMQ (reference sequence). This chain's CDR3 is CASSPRQGSSYNEQFF. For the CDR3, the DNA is TGTGCCAGCAGCCCCCGACAGGGGAGCTCCTACAATGAGCAGTTCTTC. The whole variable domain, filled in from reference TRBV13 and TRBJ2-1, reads AAGVIQSPRHLIKEKRETATLKCYPIPRHDTVYWYQQGPGQDPQFLISFYEKMQSDKGSIPDRFSAQQFSDYHSELNMSSLELGDSALYFCASSPRQGSSYNEQFFGPGTRLTVL.

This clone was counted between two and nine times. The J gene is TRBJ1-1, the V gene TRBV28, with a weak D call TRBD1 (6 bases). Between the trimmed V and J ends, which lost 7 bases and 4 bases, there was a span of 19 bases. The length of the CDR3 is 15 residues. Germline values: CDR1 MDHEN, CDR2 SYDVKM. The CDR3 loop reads CASTGGGGGRTEAFF. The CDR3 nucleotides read TGTGCCAGCACCGGGGGAGGGGGAGGTCGCACTGAAGCTTTCTTT.

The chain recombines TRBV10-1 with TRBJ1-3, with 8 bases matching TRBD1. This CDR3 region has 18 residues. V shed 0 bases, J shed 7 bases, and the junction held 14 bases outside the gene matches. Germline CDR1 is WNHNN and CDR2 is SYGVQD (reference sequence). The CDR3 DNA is TGCGCCAGCAGTGAGTCGGACAGGGTGGTTAGTTGGTGTAACACCATATATTTT. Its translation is CASSESDRVVSWCNTIYF.

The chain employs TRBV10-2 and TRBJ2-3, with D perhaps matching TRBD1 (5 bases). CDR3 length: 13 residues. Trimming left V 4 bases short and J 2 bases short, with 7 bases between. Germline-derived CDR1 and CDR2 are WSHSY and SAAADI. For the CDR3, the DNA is TGCGCCAGCAGTGCAGGGTACACAGATACGCAGTATTTT. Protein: CASSAGYTDTQYF.

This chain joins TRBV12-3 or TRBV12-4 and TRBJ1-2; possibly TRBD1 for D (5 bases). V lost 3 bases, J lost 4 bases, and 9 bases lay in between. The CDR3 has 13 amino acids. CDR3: CASSLQGFYGYTF. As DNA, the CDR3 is TGTGCCAGCAGTTTGCAGGGCTTCTATGGCTACACCTTC.

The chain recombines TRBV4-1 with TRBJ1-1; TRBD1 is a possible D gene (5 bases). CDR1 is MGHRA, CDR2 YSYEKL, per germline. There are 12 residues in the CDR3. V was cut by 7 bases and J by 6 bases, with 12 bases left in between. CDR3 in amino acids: CASKGVYAEAFF. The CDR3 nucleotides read TGCGCCAGCAAAGGGGTATACGCTGAAGCTTTCTTT.

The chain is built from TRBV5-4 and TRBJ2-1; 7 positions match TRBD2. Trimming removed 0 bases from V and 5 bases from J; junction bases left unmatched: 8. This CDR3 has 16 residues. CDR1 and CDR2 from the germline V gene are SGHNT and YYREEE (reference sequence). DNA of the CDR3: TGTGCCAGCAGCTTGGGGGGGAGGGCCAGGAACAATGAGCAGTTCTTC. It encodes CASSLGGRARNNEQFF. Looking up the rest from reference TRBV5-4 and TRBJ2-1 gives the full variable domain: ETGVTQSPTHLIKTRGQQVTLRCSSQSGHNTVSWYQQALGQGPQFIFQYYREEENGRGNFPPRFSGLQFPNYSSELNVNALELDDSALYLCASSLGGRARNNEQFFGPGTRLTVL.

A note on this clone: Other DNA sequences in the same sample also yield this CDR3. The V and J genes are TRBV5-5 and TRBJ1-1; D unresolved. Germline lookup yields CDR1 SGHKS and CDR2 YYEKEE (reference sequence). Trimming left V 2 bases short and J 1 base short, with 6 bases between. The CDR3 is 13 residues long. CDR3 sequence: CASSFSGNTEAFF. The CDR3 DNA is TGTGCCAGCAGCTTTAGCGGGAACACTGAAGCTTTCTTT.

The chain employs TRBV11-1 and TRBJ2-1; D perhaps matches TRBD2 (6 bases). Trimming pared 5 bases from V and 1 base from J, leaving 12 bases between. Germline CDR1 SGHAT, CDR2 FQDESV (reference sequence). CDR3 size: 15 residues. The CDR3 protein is CASSLDRGSYNEQFF. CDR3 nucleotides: TGTGCCAGCAGCCTAGATCGGGGGTCCTACAATGAGCAGTTCTTC. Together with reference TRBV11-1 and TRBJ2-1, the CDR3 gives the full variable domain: EAEVAQSPRYKITEKSQAVAFWCDPISGHATLYWYRQILGQGPELLVQFQDESVVDDSQLPKDRFSAERLKGVDSTLKIQPAELGDSAMYLCASSLDRGSYNEQFFGPGTRLTVL.

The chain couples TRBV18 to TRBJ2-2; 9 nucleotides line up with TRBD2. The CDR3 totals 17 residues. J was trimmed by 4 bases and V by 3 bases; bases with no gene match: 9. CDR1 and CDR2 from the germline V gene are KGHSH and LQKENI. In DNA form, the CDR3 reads TGTGCCAGCTCACCTAATAGCGGGAGAGGTAGCACCGGGGAGCTGTTTTTT. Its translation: CASSPNSGRGSTGELFF.

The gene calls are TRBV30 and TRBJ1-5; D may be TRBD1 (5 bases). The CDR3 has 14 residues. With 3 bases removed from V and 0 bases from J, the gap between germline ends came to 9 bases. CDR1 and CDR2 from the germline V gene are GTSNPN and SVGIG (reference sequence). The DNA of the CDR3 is TGTGCCTGGAGCCTGACAGATAGCAATCAGCCCCAGCATTTT. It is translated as CAWSLTDSNQPQHF.

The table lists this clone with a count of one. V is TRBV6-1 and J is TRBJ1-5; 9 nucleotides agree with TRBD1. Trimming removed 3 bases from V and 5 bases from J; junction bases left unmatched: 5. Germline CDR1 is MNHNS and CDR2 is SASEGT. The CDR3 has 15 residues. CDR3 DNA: TGTGCCAGCAGTGAGTCGGGACAGGGCTATCAGCCCCAGCATTTT. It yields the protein CASSESGQGYQPQHF.

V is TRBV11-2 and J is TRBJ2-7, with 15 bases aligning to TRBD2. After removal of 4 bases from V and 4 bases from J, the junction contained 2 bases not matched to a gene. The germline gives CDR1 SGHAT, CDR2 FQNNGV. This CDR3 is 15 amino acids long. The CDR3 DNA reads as TGTGCCAGCAGCTGGACTAGCGGGGGGGAATACGAGCAGTACTTC. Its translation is CASSWTSGGEYEQYF.

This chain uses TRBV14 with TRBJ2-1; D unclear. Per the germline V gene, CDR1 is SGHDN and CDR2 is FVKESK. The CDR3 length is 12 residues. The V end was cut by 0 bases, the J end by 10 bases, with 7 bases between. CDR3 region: CASSQDTREQFF. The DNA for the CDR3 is TGTGCCAGCAGCCAAGATACACGCGAGCAGTTCTTC.

CDR3 loop: CASSLRGLTDTQYF. The CDR3 nucleotides read TGTGCCAGCAGCTTACGAGGTCTCACAGATACGCAGTATTTT. The rearrangement joins TRBV11-2 to TRBJ2-3; D unresolved. The CDR3 is 14 residues long. V was clipped by 2 bases and J by 2 bases, with 8 bases between them. Germline V CDR1 and CDR2: SGHAT, FQNNGV.

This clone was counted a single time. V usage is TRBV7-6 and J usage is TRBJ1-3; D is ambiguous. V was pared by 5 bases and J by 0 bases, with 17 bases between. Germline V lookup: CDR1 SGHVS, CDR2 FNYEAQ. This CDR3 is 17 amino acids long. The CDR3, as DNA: TGTGCCAGCAGCCTCCCCCCTAGTTCTGACTCTGGAAACACCATATATTTT. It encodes CASSLPPSSDSGNTIYF.

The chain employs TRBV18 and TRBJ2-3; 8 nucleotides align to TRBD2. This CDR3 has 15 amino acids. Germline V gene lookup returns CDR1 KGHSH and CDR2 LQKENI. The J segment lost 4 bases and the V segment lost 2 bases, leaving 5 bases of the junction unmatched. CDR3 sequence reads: CASSPAGGASDTQYF. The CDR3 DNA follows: TGTGCCAGCTCACCAGCCGGGGGGGCCTCAGATACGCAGTATTTT.

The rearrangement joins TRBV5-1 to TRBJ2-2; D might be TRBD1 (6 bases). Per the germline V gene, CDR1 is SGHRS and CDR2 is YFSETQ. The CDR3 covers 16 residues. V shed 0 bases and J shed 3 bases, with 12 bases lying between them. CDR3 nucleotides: TGCGCCAGCAGCTTGGAAGGACAGATTTACACCGGGGAGCTGTTTTTT. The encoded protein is CASSLEGQIYTGELFF.

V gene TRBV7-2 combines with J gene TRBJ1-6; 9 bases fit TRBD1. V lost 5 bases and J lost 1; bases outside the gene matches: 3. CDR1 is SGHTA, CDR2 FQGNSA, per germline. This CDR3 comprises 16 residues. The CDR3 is CASSVQGASYNSPLHF. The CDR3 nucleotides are TGTGCCAGCAGCGTACAGGGGGCATCCTATAATTCACCCCTCCACTTT.

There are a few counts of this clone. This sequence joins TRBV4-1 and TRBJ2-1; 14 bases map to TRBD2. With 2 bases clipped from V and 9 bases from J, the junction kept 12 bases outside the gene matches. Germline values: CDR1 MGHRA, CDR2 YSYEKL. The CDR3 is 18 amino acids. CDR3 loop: CASSQQNAGTSGRTEQFF. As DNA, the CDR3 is TGCGCCAGCAGCCAACAAAATGCCGGGACTAGCGGGAGAACTGAGCAGTTCTTC.

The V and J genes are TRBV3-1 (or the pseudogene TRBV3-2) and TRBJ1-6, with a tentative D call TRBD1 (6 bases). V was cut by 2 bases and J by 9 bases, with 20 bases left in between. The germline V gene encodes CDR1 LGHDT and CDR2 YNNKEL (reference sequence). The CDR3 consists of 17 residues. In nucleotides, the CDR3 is TGTGCCAGCAGCCAATCCATACGAGGACAGCCCGGTTCACCCCTCCACTTT. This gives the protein CASSQSIRGQPGSPLHF.